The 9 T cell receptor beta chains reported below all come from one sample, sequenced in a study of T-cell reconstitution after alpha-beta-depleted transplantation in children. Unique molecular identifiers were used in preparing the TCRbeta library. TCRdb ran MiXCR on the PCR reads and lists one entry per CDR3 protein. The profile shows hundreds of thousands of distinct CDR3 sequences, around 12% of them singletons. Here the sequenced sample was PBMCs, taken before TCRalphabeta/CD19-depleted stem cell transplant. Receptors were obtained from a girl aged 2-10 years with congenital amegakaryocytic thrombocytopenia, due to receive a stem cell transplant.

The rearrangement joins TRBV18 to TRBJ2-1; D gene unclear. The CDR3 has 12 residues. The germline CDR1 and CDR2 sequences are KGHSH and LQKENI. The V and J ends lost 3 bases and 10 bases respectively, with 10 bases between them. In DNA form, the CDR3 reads TGTGCCAGCTCACCCACCCGGATGGAGCAGTTCTTC. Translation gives CASSPTRMEQFF.

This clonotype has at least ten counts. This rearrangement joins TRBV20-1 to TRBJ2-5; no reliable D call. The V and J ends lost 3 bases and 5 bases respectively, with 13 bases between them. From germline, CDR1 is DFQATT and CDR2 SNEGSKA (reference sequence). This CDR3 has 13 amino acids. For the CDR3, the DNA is TGCAGTGCTAGTATTGCGAAAGGGGAGACCCAGTACTTC. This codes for CSASIAKGETQYF.

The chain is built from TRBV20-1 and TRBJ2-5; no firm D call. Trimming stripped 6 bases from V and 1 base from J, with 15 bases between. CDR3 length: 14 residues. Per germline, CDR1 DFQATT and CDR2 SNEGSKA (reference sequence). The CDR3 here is CSARKSYLQETQYF. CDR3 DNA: TGCAGTGCGCGAAAGAGTTACCTCCAAGAGACCCAGTACTTC.

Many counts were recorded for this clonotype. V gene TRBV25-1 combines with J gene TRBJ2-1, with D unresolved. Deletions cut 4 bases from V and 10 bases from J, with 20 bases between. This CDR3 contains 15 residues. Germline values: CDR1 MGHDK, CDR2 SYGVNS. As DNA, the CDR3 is TGTGCCAGCAGTGCTAATCAGGATTGGCTAACCGAGCAGTTCTTC. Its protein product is CASSANQDWLTEQFF. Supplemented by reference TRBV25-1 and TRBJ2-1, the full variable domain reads EADIYQTPRYLVIGTGKKITLECSQTMGHDKMYWYQQDPGMELHLIHYSYGVNSTEKGDLSSESTVSRIRTEHFPLTLESARPSHTSQYLCASSANQDWLTEQFFGPGTRLTVL.

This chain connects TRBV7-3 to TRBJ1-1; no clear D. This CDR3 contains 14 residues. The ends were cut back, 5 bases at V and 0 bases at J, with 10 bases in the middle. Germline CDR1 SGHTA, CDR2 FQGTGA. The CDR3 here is CASSNFLLNTEAFF. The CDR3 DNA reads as TGTGCCAGCAGCAACTTCCTCCTGAACACTGAAGCTTTCTTT.

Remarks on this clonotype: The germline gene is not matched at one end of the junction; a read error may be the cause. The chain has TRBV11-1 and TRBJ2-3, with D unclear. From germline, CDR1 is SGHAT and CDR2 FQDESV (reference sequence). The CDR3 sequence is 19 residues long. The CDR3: CAGSSDLAAPQYSTDTQYF. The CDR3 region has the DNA TGTGCCGGCAGCTCCGATTTGGCGGCCCCTCAATATAGCACAGATACGCAGTATTTT.

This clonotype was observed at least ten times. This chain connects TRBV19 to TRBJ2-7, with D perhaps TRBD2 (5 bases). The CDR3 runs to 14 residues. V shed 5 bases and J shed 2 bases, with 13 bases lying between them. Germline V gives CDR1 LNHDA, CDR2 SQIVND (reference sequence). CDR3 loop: CASSPGSGAYEQYF. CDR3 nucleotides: TGTGCCAGTAGTCCGGGATCAGGAGCCTACGAGCAGTACTTC.

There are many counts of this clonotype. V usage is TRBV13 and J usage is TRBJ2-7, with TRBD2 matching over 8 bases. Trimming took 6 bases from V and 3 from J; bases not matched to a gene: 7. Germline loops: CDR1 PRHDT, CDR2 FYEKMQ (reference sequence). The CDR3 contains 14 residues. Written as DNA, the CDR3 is TGTGCCAGCAGTCCGGCGGGAGGAGGCTACGAGCAGTACTTC. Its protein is CASSPAGGGYEQYF.

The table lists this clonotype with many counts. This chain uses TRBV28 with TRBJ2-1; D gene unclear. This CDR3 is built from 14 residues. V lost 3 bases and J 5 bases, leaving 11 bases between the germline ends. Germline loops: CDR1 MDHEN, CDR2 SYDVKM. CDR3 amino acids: CASSFSPGNNEQFF. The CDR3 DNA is TGTGCCAGCAGTTTTTCCCCCGGTAACAATGAGCAGTTCTTC.